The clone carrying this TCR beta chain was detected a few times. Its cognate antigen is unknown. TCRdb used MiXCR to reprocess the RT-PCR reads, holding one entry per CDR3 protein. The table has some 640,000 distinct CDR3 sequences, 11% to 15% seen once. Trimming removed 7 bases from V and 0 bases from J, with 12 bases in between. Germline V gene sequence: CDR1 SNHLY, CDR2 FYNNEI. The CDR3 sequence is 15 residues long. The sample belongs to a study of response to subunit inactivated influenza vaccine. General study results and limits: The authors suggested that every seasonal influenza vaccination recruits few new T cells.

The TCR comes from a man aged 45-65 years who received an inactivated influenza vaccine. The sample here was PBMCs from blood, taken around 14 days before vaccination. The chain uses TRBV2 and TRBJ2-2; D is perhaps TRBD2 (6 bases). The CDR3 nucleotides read TGTGCCAGCACGGTATGGGAGGCGAACACCGGGGAGCTGTTTTTT. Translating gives CASTVWEANTGELFF.